This T cell receptor beta chain was retrieved from a study of T cell responses to AZD1222 COVID-19 vaccine (dated by TCRdb to the early 2020s). Study-wide context: TCR sequencing was performed for about 250 trial participants, of whom roughly 200 were given two doses of AZD1222 and about 25 were given two doses of MenACWY control vaccine. Trial participants were enrolled by age into 18-55, 56-69 and 70-plus year subgroups, with approximately 160, 26 and 62 TCR-sequenced participants respectively.

The CDR3 regions of human TCRbeta chains were subjected to immunosequencing. As for the authors' bioinformatics: Repertoire TCRs were checked for matches against a reference library of SARS-CoV-2-specific TCRs that had been generated using the MIRA antigen-specificity platform. Breadth was defined as the fraction of unique TCRs that were SARS-CoV-2-associated, and depth was defined as the fraction of total T cells that were SARS-CoV-2-associated. Using the MIRA data, every spike-specific TCR was mapped to the spike region that the TCR reacted to and assigned to either a CD4 or a CD8 class. Log10-transformed breadth and depth values were compared by one-way ANOVA with Sidak's multiple comparisons tests. TCRdb took this table from immuneACCESS and kept in-frame rearrangements with V and J called. Such tables lack part of the clones; where checked against another copy, unresolved V genes explain under half of the gap, and the rest is unexplained. V, J and clone size are those of that table, while D and trimming were read from the DNA. The sample table records roughly 110,000 clones; roughly 88% of these occur just once. 6.5% of the sample rests with the top ten.

Results and caveats for the whole study, not just this receptor: Conclusions about previously exposed vaccinees are limited, since just six AZD1222 recipients were seropositive for SARS-CoV-2 at baseline. A significant rise in spike-specific TCR breadth and depth was observed after two AZD1222 doses relative to day 0 and relative to MenACWY recipients. In the small 56-69-year group, the increase in depth fell short of significance, most likely because of low power. Participants were mostly white British, with more females than males. The authors suggested clonal diversity may have been underestimated. CD4 TCRs associated with the vaccine covered the entire spike protein, and the dominant responses were in regions 160-218 and 743-854. Reportedly, close to half of the unique spike-specific TCRs recognized epitopes lying outside the regions that are mutated in the B.1.351 and B.1.1.7 variants. Because no day 14 peak-response samples were available, repertoires were characterized only after the peak T cell response.

Per the publication, the time point label means: about 28 days (+/-7) after the second vaccine dose. Because spike-specific TCR depth and breadth did not differ between the two schedules, AZD1222 recipients who got a second dose at roughly 4 weeks were pooled with those who got a second dose at roughly 12 weeks. Vaccinee samples came from UK trials COV001 and COV002, including a single-blind randomized controlled phase 2/3 trial of AZD1222 (ChAdOx1 nCoV-19) in healthy adults. For TCRbeta chain sequencing, PBMC samples from trial participants were taken at day 0 and at day 28 after the second dose. This clone was recorded only once. The antigen it recognizes is unknown. Base-call qualities are not available, and no considerably larger clone is one nucleotide away. Unmatched junction bases come to 11, with V trimmed by 4 bases and J by 4 bases. CDR1 and CDR2 are drawn from the germline V gene: SGHVS, FNYEAQ. Its CDR3 holds 16 amino acids, cysteine through phenylalanine. Of all the DNA, just the CDR3 is kept, 48 bases in frame from base 1.

Recombination connected TRBV7-6 to TRBJ2-3, and TRBD1 matches 7 of the central bases. The sample consisted of peripheral blood, taken 28 days after the second AZD1222 dose. This receptor was taken from an adult who received the AZD1222 COVID-19 vaccine. The CDR3 protein sequence reads: CASSSQGTVTSDTQYF. The nucleotide sequence reads TGTGCCAGCAGCTCCCAGGGGACAGTGACTTCAGATACGCAGTATTTT.